This TCR beta chain was identified in a study of T cells in localized non-small cell lung cancer. General study results and limits: A higher density of T cells in blood coincided with extended overall survival. Uninvolved adjacent lung showed higher T cell clonality than tumor. Heterogeneity remains possible, as sequencing covered one tumor region only. A median of roughly 52 of the top 100 tumor clones appeared in adjacent lung, which was paired and uninvolved.

Comment on this clone: Its antigen remains unknown. Other DNA sequences in this sample translate to the same CDR3.

Clones were sequenced by immunoSEQ multiplex PCR, and TCRdb holds only the in-frame ones, with some missing. The sample yields some 56,000 clones, approximately 90% seen once. The length of the CDR3 is 14 residues. The V end lost 0 bases, the J end lost 4 bases, and 9 bases lay between the germline ends. Looked up from germline, CDR1 is LNHNV and CDR2 is YYDKDF (reference sequence). V usage is TRBV15 and J usage is TRBJ1-2; no definite D call. The clonotype comes from a woman between 40 and 69 years old with stage I lung adenocarcinoma. The sample here was peripheral blood, taken before any cancer treatment. CDR3 sequence: CATSRDRGSYGYTF. Here the CDR3 DNA reads TGTGCCACCAGCAGAGATCGTGGCAGCTATGGCTACACCTTC.